Following are 5 T cell receptor beta chains from one sample sequenced in a study of T cell changes during pregnancy in multiple sclerosis. Generated by immunoSEQ multiplex PCR, the TCRdb table keeps only in-frame clones and is missing some. This table has roughly 20,000 clones, 80% to 90% appearing once. The source material was CD8+ T cells from peripheral blood mononuclear cells, sampled in the second trimester of pregnancy. These receptors came from a female donor in good health, enrolled as a control in a pregnancy study.

The rearrangement uses TRBV6-1 and TRBJ2-1, with D possibly TRBD2 on 5 matching bases. The germline gives CDR1 MNHNS, CDR2 SASEGT. The CDR3 has 15 amino acids. The germline V and J ends were trimmed by 3 bases and 2 bases, with 11 bases remaining between them. CDR3 sequence: CASSDPAETYNEQFF. The CDR3 DNA is TGTGCCAGCAGTGATCCAGCGGAGACCTACAATGAGCAGTTCTTC.

This clone showed up just once. The chain joins TRBV7-9 to TRBJ1-1; no clear D. From germline, CDR1 is SEHNR and CDR2 FQNEAQ (reference sequence). The ends were cut back, 6 bases at V and 0 bases at J, with 11 bases in the middle. The length of the CDR3 is 14 residues. CDR3 residues: CASSDREMNTEAFF. For the CDR3, the DNA is TGTGCCAGCAGTGATCGGGAGATGAACACTGAAGCTTTCTTT.

The chain recombines TRBV5-1 with TRBJ2-1; 9 bases match TRBD1. J lost 2 bases, V lost 2 bases, and 2 bases had no gene match. The CDR3 is 15 amino acids. CDR1 is SGHRS, CDR2 YFSETQ, per germline. The CDR3 sequence is CASSLRDRAYNEQFF. In DNA, the CDR3 is TGCGCCAGCAGCTTACGGGACAGGGCCTACAATGAGCAGTTCTTC.

Here the CDR3 reads CASRRDRPRLTGYTF. DNA of the CDR3: TGTGCCAGCAGAAGGGACAGGCCTCGGTTAACGGGCTACACCTTC. The rearrangement uses TRBV6-1 and TRBJ1-2; 8 positions match TRBD1. This CDR3 contains 15 residues. Germline lookup yields CDR1 MNHNS and CDR2 SASEGT. The V gene end was trimmed by 6 bases and the J gene end by 8 bases; junction bases not matched to a gene: 14.

This chain uses TRBV27 with TRBJ2-7; 13 bases map to TRBD2. Per germline, CDR1 MNHEY and CDR2 SMNVEV (reference sequence). The CDR3 runs to 16 residues. V lost 6 bases and J lost 5; bases outside the gene matches: 10. The CDR3 region has the DNA TGTGCCAGCAGACCGGACGGACTAGCGGGAGTCAACGAGCAGTACTTC. As protein: CASRPDGLAGVNEQYF.